The clone carrying this T cell receptor beta chain was counted only a few times. What it binds is unknown. The data were obtained in a study of T-cell reconstitution after alpha-beta-depleted transplantation in children. Overall study results and limits: Several hundred expanded graft clones reportedly were the source of alpha-beta T cells about two months after transplant.

This CDR3 is built from 15 residues. Trimming cost V 2 bases and J 2 bases; bases outside gene matches: 5. Germline lookup yields CDR1 SGHTA and CDR2 FQGNSA. Preparation of the TCRbeta library involved a method that used unique molecular identifiers. TCRdb called the PCR reads again in MiXCR, with one record for every CDR3 protein. The data show 200,000 to 250,000 distinct CDR3 sequences, roughly 11% seen once. The specimen comprised PBMCs, sampled before TCRalphabeta/CD19-depleted stem cell transplant. The sequence was collected from a child younger than two with acute myeloid leukemia, due to receive a stem cell transplant. This chain joins TRBV7-2 and TRBJ2-7, with 8 bases lining up with TRBD2. CDR3 sequence reads: CASSLPGGRPYEQYF. The DNA of the CDR3 is TGTGCCAGCAGCTTACCGGGCGGGAGGCCCTACGAGCAGTACTTC.